This TCR beta chain came from a study of OX40 agonist ivuxolimab in advanced cancers. Profiling relied on immunoSEQ multiplex PCR, and the TCRdb table lists in-frame clones only, not all of them. This sample has 50,000 or so clones, with 86% found just once. From germline, CDR1 is SGHRS and CDR2 YFSETQ. This CDR3 contains 12 residues. With 4 bases removed from V and 4 bases from J, the gap between germline ends came to 8 bases. Study-wide points: Clonal expansion among partial responders at 0.1-3.0 mg/kg ranked near the lowest. At 0.1 to 3.0 mg/kg, CD4+ and CD8+ blood T cells expanded clonally by week 6.

This clone has only one observation. The antigen is undetermined. The chain employs TRBV5-1 and TRBJ2-5; the D is unclear. This TCR derives from an adult with an advanced solid tumor such as melanoma, head and neck, liver or kidney cancer. This specimen consisted of CD4+ or CD8+ T cells sorted from blood, obtained in a trial of the OX40 agonist ivuxolimab. The CDR3 DNA reads TGCGCCAGCAGCCGCCGGACAGAGACCCAGTACTTC. It encodes CASSRRTETQYF.